This TCR beta chain was captured by sequencing in a study of CD8 T cells in ankylosing spondylitis. Study results and limitations: Matched ankylosing spondylitis synovial fluid reportedly showed significant enrichment of disease-linked clones. Disease-linked clones proved CD8+ and comparatively uncommon in peripheral blood. In reactive arthritis synovial fluid and blood, some motif variants had been reported before. A TCR beta motif of 8 or 9 highly homologous variants appeared characteristic of ankylosing spondylitis blood.

For this clonotype: Its antigen is unknown.

A quantitative 5'-RACE method, one with molecular barcodes, was used to make TCR beta libraries. One entry per CDR3 protein results from TCRdb running MiXCR on the 5' RACE reads. The sample lists under 850,000 distinct CDR3 sequences, 15% to 20% occurring once. Between the trimmed V and J ends, which lost 5 bases and 0 bases, there was a span of 17 bases. The CDR3 is 17 residues long. Germline CDR1 reads SEHNR; CDR2 reads FQNEAQ (reference sequence). Sequencing was carried out using blood, either unsorted or a sorted T cell fraction (not recorded which). The source is a male donor with ankylosing spondylitis. The chain is built from TRBV7-9 and TRBJ2-1; D perhaps matches TRBD2 (7 bases). CDR3 region: CASSLGGGEVSYNEQFF. The CDR3 bases are TGTGCCAGCAGCCTAGGGGGAGGGGAAGTCTCCTACAATGAGCAGTTCTTC.